One sample yielded the 14 T cell receptor beta chains listed below, sequenced in a study of cytomegalovirus exposure and HLA in healthy donors. PCR primers comprised 60 Vbeta and 13 Jbeta primers. TCRdb's copy holds only in-frame clones and misses some; the assay was immunoSEQ multiplex PCR. The sample lists some 160,000 clones; roughly 80% were seen once. Sequenced: PBMCs. The receptors were gathered from a male donor in good health and CMV-seronegative.

V usage is TRBV19 and J usage is TRBJ2-3; 11 bases align to TRBD1. Per germline, CDR1 LNHDA and CDR2 SQIVND (reference sequence). The CDR3 sequence is 16 residues long. Losses at the gene ends were 2 bases for V and 4 bases for J; bases not matched to a gene: 5. The CDR3 is CASSILPGQGADTQYF. The CDR3 bases are TGTGCCAGTAGTATACTTCCGGGACAGGGGGCAGATACGCAGTATTTT.

This clone was observed a handful of times. The chain links TRBV6-5 to TRBJ1-2; maybe TRBD1 (5 bases). The CDR3 covers 12 residues. Germline V gene sequence: CDR1 MNHEY, CDR2 SVGAGI. The germline V and J ends were trimmed by 5 bases and 8 bases, with 12 bases remaining between them. DNA for the CDR3: TGTGCCAGCAGTCAGGGAGGGTTCGGCTACACCTTC. It codes for CASSQGGFGYTF.

The chain uses TRBV19 and TRBJ2-2; tentative D call: TRBD2 (5 bases). V lost 4 bases, J lost 4 bases, and 10 bases lay in between. CDR3 size: 14 residues. Germline V lookup: CDR1 LNHDA, CDR2 SQIVND (reference sequence). CDR3 DNA sequence: TGTGCCAGTAGTAGGGCAGGAGGCACCGGGGAGCTGTTTTTT. It encodes CASSRAGGTGELFF.

The chain links TRBV5-6 to TRBJ2-6; TRBD1 might be the D (6 bases). Germline V gene data show CDR1 as SGHDT and CDR2 as YYEEEE. This CDR3 is built from 19 residues. V gave up 0 bases and J gave up 0 bases, with 16 bases separating them. Written as DNA, the CDR3 is TGTGCCAGCAGCTTGGCCGGGCCCTTAGGGGGCTCTGGGGCCAACGTCCTGACTTTC. It translates to CASSLAGPLGGSGANVLTF.

The J gene is TRBJ2-1, the V gene TRBV7-3; TRBD2 aligns across 14 bases. After removal of 4 bases from V and 2 bases from J, the junction contained 10 bases not matched to a gene. Germline V gene lookup returns CDR1 SGHTA and CDR2 FQGTGA. The CDR3 runs 19 residues. This CDR3 is CASSSMGGTSGSTYNEQFF. The CDR3, as DNA: TGTGCCAGCAGCTCAATGGGGGGGACTAGCGGGAGTACCTACAATGAGCAGTTCTTC.

This sequence joins TRBV4-1 and TRBJ1-4; D might be TRBD1 (6 bases). The CDR3 runs to 14 residues. V was cut by 4 bases and J by 7 bases, with 13 bases left in between. The germline V gene has CDR1 MGHRA and CDR2 YSYEKL. The CDR3 DNA follows: TGCGCCAGCAGCCCAGGGGCACAGCCTGAAAAACTGTTTTTT. Protein: CASSPGAQPEKLFF.

This clone came up a few times. The rearrangement uses TRBV7-6 and TRBJ2-1, with no clear D. The ends were cut back, 4 bases at V and 0 bases at J, with 10 bases in the middle. Germline V gene lookup returns CDR1 SGHVS and CDR2 FNYEAQ. This CDR3 region has 15 residues. CDR3 sequence: CASSSFTSSYNEQFF. In DNA, the CDR3 is TGTGCCAGCAGCTCCTTTACGAGCTCCTACAATGAGCAGTTCTTC.

The V gene is TRBV2, the J gene TRBJ2-2; TRBD2 matches at 9 bases. The V segment lost 2 bases and the J segment 3 bases; nucleotides outside the gene matches: 4. CDR1 and CDR2 (germline): SNHLY, FYNNEI. CDR3 length equals 16 residues. The CDR3 DNA sequence: TGTGCCAGCAGTGAACTAGCGGGACGGGACACCGGGGAGCTGTTTTTT. It yields the protein CASSELAGRDTGELFF.

The rearrangement uses TRBV27 and TRBJ2-1; 11 positions agree with TRBD2. Germline V gene data show CDR1 as MNHEY and CDR2 as SMNVEV (reference sequence). V dropped 5 bases and J dropped 5; count of bases not matched to a gene: 20. The CDR3 consists of 20 residues. The CDR3 reads CASSTRGSGRARGLNNEQFF. The CDR3 bases are TGTGCCAGCAGTACACGCGGTAGCGGGAGGGCCCGTGGACTTAACAATGAGCAGTTCTTC.

The chain recombines TRBV18 with TRBJ1-2, with D perhaps TRBD1 (6 bases). CDR3 length equals 14 residues. Germline loops: CDR1 KGHSH, CDR2 LQKENI. The V end was cut by 2 bases, the J end by 8 bases, with 15 bases between. CDR3 sequence: CASSPGQFGYGYTF. The CDR3 nucleotides are TGTGCCAGCTCACCAGGACAGTTTGGCTACGGCTACACCTTC.

This chain links TRBV10-3 with TRBJ2-1; the match to TRBD2 covers 12 bases. J lost 5 bases, V lost 2 bases, and 4 bases had no gene match. There are 16 residues in the CDR3. Germline V gene data show CDR1 as ENHRY and CDR2 as SYGVKD. In nucleotides, the CDR3 is TGTGCCATCAGTGAGGCTAGCGGGAGGGGCCACAATGAGCAGTTCTTC. Translated: CAISEASGRGHNEQFF.

This rearrangement joins TRBV11-1 to TRBJ2-2; the D gene is possibly TRBD1 (5 bases). The CDR3 has 15 amino acids. CDR1 SGHAT and CDR2 FQDESV come from the germline V gene (reference sequence). Trimming stripped 1 base from V and 2 bases from J, with 8 bases between. In DNA form, the CDR3 reads TGTGCCAGCAGCTTAGGACAGAGAAACACCGGGGAGCTGTTTTTT. Amino acids: CASSLGQRNTGELFF.

The CDR3 loop is CAISESGTGVHNEQFF. The DNA for the CDR3 is TGTGCCATCAGTGAGTCAGGGACAGGGGTTCACAATGAGCAGTTCTTC. J is TRBJ2-1 and V is TRBV10-3, with 10 bases identical to TRBD1. Trimming cost V 0 bases and J 5 bases; bases outside gene matches: 4. Germline loops: CDR1 ENHRY, CDR2 SYGVKD. The CDR3 is 16 amino acids.

A single count supports this clone. The chain carries TRBV2 and TRBJ2-1; 8 nucleotides agree with TRBD2. The CDR3 spans 15 residues. Trimming at V came to 5 bases and at J to 3 bases, leaving 6 bases not matched to a gene. Germline lookup yields CDR1 SNHLY and CDR2 FYNNEI. The CDR3 coding sequence is TGTGCCAGCAGTCTCGGGACTAGTGGCTACAATGAGCAGTTCTTC. It encodes CASSLGTSGYNEQFF.